These 19 T cell receptor beta chains share one sample of origin, sequenced in a study of blood T cell repertoires in COVID-19 (dated by TCRdb to 2018 to 2021). Receptor amplification or capture employed the immunoSEQ multiplex PCR assay. TCRdb stores this immuneACCESS table with in-frame sequences only. Part of the clones is absent; in the studies checked, under half of the shortfall reflects unresolved V genes, and no reason is known for the rest. Counted in this sample were more than 250,000 clones; roughly 90% of them appeared once. About 18% of the sample is held by the ten biggest clonotypes. Sequenced material: PBMCs or T cells enriched from blood (not recorded which). These receptors all stem from a woman in her twenties or thirties who had recovered from COVID-19.

This sequence joins TRBV12-3 or TRBV12-4 and TRBJ1-5; D unclear. The CDR3 is 13 residues long. V gave up 3 bases and J gave up 9 bases, with 12 bases separating them. This CDR3 reads CASSLKHGGPQHF. CDR3 DNA sequence: TGTGCCAGCAGTTTGAAACATGGAGGGCCCCAGCATTTT.

V is TRBV2 and J is TRBJ1-5; 10 bases align to TRBD1. V lost 6 bases and J lost 3; bases outside the gene matches: 5. The germline gives CDR1 SNHLY, CDR2 FYNNEI. The CDR3 contains 15 residues. This CDR3 reads CASSADRGVNQPQHF. The CDR3, as DNA: TGTGCCAGCAGCGCGGACAGGGGGGTCAATCAGCCCCAGCATTTT.

The rearrangement joins TRBV5-8 to TRBJ1-6; 8 bases align to TRBD1. V lost 2 bases and J lost 9; bases outside the gene matches: 4. The V gene's germline CDR1 is SGHTS and CDR2 YDEGEE. The CDR3 sequence is 14 residues long. CDR3 protein: CASSFGQGRSPLHF. The CDR3 nucleotides are TGTGCCAGCAGCTTCGGACAGGGCCGTTCACCCCTCCACTTT.

This sequence joins TRBV30 and TRBJ2-2; TRBD1 might be the D (5 bases). The germline CDR1 and CDR2 sequences are GTSNPN and SVGIG (reference sequence). The germline V and J ends were trimmed by 3 bases and 5 bases, with 10 bases remaining between them. The CDR3 is 13 residues long. The CDR3 coding sequence is TGTGCCTGGAGAGTCCCAGGGACCGGGGAGCTGTTTTTT. It is translated as CAWRVPGTGELFF.

CDR3 in amino acids: CASSPPGLVSADTQYF. CDR3 bases: TGTGCCAGCTCACCTCCGGGACTAGTTTCTGCAGATACGCAGTATTTT. The chain employs TRBV18 and TRBJ2-3; 8 bases match TRBD2. Unmatched junction bases numbered 9, after V lost 3 bases and J lost 4 bases. The CDR3 sequence is 16 residues long. CDR1 and CDR2 (germline): KGHSH, LQKENI.

CDR3 DNA: TGTGCCACCAGCAGAGGGGGACAGGGGGAGGATGGCTACACCTTC. This encodes CATSRGGQGEDGYTF. The chain joins TRBV15 to TRBJ1-2; 11 nucleotides line up with TRBD1. CDR3 size: 15 residues. Germline V gene data show CDR1 as LNHNV and CDR2 as YYDKDF (reference sequence). J gave up 6 bases and V 1 base, and 4 bases lay outside the gene matches.

V usage is TRBV5-8 and J usage is TRBJ1-1; 8 positions agree with TRBD1. V was clipped by 4 bases and J by 5 bases; unmatched bases: 7. This CDR3 spans 14 amino acids. Looked up from germline, CDR1 is SGHTS and CDR2 is YDEGEE. In nucleotides, the CDR3 is TGTGCCAGCAGCCACCGACAGGGGTGGACTGAAGCTTTCTTT. Amino acids: CASSHRQGWTEAFF.

This clone was counted once. The chain carries TRBV24-1 and TRBJ2-2; 8 bases agree with TRBD1. The CDR3 consists of 15 residues. Germline assignment: CDR1 KGHDR and CDR2 SFDVKD. V lost 6 bases, J lost 4 bases, and 6 bases stayed unmatched. DNA of the CDR3: TGTGCCACCAGTTGGACAGGGTCCGGCACCGGGGAGCTGTTTTTT. This gives the protein CATSWTGSGTGELFF.

V usage is TRBV4-3 and J usage is TRBJ1-3; D is unresolved. Trimming shortened V by 0 bases and J by 4 bases, and 7 bases separated the two germline ends. Germline CDR1 reads LGHNA; CDR2 reads YSLEER. CDR3 size: 14 residues. DNA for the CDR3: TGCGCCAGCAGCCAAGAGGACTGGGGAAACACCATATATTTT. Protein: CASSQEDWGNTIYF.

The chain carries TRBV28 and TRBJ1-1; TRBD1 is a possible D gene (6 bases). V was shortened by 6 bases and J by 4 bases, with 21 bases between the two germline ends. Germline lookup yields CDR1 MDHEN and CDR2 SYDVKM. The CDR3 length is 16 residues. DNA of the CDR3: TGTGCCAGCAGCTCCCCGGGGGCGGGGGCAGGCACTGAAGCTTTCTTT. It encodes CASSSPGAGAGTEAFF.

This clone is a singleton in its sample. This sequence joins TRBV6-5 and TRBJ2-5, with TRBD2 matching over 8 bases. Germline CDR1 MNHEY, CDR2 SVGAGI. J lost 4 bases, V lost 6 bases, and 10 bases had no gene match. The length of the CDR3 is 15 residues. The CDR3 protein is CASSGRGGAGETQYF. The CDR3 nucleotides read TGTGCCAGCAGCGGGAGGGGAGGGGCTGGAGAGACCCAGTACTTC.

Only one count was recorded for this clone. The rearrangement uses TRBV5-1 and TRBJ2-1; 7 nucleotides line up with TRBD2. The V gene's germline CDR1 is SGHRS and CDR2 YFSETQ. With V trimmed by 0 bases and J by 0 bases, 6 bases remained unmatched. The CDR3 totals 17 residues. CDR3 nucleotide sequence: TGCGCCAGCAGCTTGGTTAGCGGGCCGAGCTCCTACAATGAGCAGTTCTTC. As protein: CASSLVSGPSSYNEQFF.

The rearrangement uses TRBV4-2 and TRBJ1-2, with TRBD1 matching 7 bases. V gave up 4 bases and J gave up 0 bases; unmatched junction bases: 2. Germline V gene lookup returns CDR1 LGHNA and CDR2 YNFKEQ. This CDR3 is 14 amino acids long. CDR3 DNA: TGTGCCAGCAGCCCGCAGGGGGCTAACTATGGCTACACCTTC. The encoded protein is CASSPQGANYGYTF.

There are a few counts of this clone. This rearrangement joins TRBV18 to TRBJ2-2, with a weak D call TRBD2 (5 bases). Germline CDR1 and CDR2: KGHSH and LQKENI. Trimming took off 5 bases at V and 4 bases at J, with 11 bases between the two ends. The CDR3 extends over 14 amino acids. The CDR3 DNA reads TGTGCCAGCTCAACATACGAGGGCACCGGGGAGCTGTTTTTT. Protein sequence: CASSTYEGTGELFF.

This chain joins TRBV11-3 and TRBJ1-3; 7 bases are a match to TRBD1. CDR1 and CDR2 (germline): SGHNT, YENEEA. The CDR3 totals 15 residues. Losses at the gene ends were 5 bases for V and 0 bases for J; bases not matched to a gene: 4. The chain's CDR3 is CASSPRGDSGNTIYF. In DNA form, the CDR3 reads TGTGCCAGCAGCCCCAGGGGGGACTCTGGAAACACCATATATTTT.

This clone was observed a handful of times. The chain links TRBV6-5 to TRBJ2-2, with D possibly being TRBD1 (6 bases). CDR3 length: 13 amino acids. Trimming took off 5 bases at V and 8 bases at J, with 12 bases between the two ends. Per germline, CDR1 MNHEY and CDR2 SVGAGI. The CDR3 nucleotides read TGTGCCAGCAGTCCGCAGGGGTTAGGGGAGCTGTTTTTT. Its translation is CASSPQGLGELFF.

The V call is TRBV5-1, the J call TRBJ2-7; possibly TRBD1 for D (6 bases). The CDR3 consists of 14 residues. CDR1 SGHRS and CDR2 YFSETQ come from the germline V gene. The V end lost 4 bases, the J end lost 4 bases, and 15 bases lay between the germline ends. The CDR3 protein is CASSPRQVGYEQYF. DNA of the CDR3: TGCGCCAGCAGCCCCCGACAGGTAGGGTACGAGCAGTACTTC. The full variable domain, its missing parts supplied by reference TRBV5-1 and TRBJ2-7, is KAGVTQTPRYLIKTRGQQVTLSCSPISGHRSVSWYQQTPGQGLQFLFEYFSETQRNKGNFPGRFSGRQFSNSRSEMNVSTLELGDSALYLCASSPRQVGYEQYFGPGTRLTVT.

Worth noting for this clone: The sample carries other DNA sequences with the same CDR3. The rearrangement uses TRBV5-1 and TRBJ2-5; D remains ambiguous. V was pared by 4 bases and J by 3 bases, with 4 bases between. This CDR3 spans 11 amino acids. Germline lookup yields CDR1 SGHRS and CDR2 YFSETQ. The CDR3 DNA sequence: TGCGCCAGCAGCCTTGAAGAGACCCAGTACTTC. It is translated as CASSLEETQYF. The full variable domain, with the rest looked up from reference TRBV5-1 and TRBJ2-5, is KAGVTQTPRYLIKTRGQQVTLSCSPISGHRSVSWYQQTPGQGLQFLFEYFSETQRNKGNFPGRFSGRQFSNSRSEMNVSTLELGDSALYLCASSLEETQYFGPGTRLLVL.

This clone has only a few counts. This chain links TRBV15 with TRBJ1-5; D unclear. The V and J ends lost 6 bases and 8 bases respectively, with 14 bases between them. CDR1 is LNHNV and CDR2 is YYDKDF in the germline V gene (reference sequence). The CDR3 runs to 13 residues. The CDR3 DNA is TGTGCCACCAGGGAGACGTCCGTGGAGCCCCAGCATTTT. This encodes CATRETSVEPQHF.